This T cell receptor beta chain was sequenced for a study of T cells in Graves' hyperthyroidism and ophthalmopathy. Researchers amplified the TCR beta CDR3 regions from RNA transcripts. The TCR CDR3 was amplified in a first-round RT-PCR using the HTBI primer set. TCRdb itself ran the multiplex PCR reads through MiXCR, one entry per CDR3 protein. The sample gives 550,000 to 800,000 distinct CDR3 sequences, 15% to 20% of which show up once; around a sixth is in the top ten. The table lists this clonotype with a few counts. The CDR3 is made up of 14 amino acids. CDR1 is MNHNS, CDR2 SASEGT, per germline. V was shortened by 5 bases and J by 3 bases, with 13 bases between the two germline ends.

The chain couples TRBV6-1 to TRBJ1-1, with D unresolved. This sequence was found in a man in his fifties or sixties with Graves' hyperthyroidism. What was sequenced was blood. The CDR3 region is CASSRGVVDTEAFF. The CDR3 DNA is TGTGCCAGCAGTCGCGGGGTTGTCGACACTGAAGCTTTCTTT.